This T cell receptor beta chain was profiled in a study of T cell responses to AZD1222 COVID-19 vaccine. V was clipped by 0 bases and J by 5 bases, with 11 bases between them. Germline V lookup: CDR1 MNHEY, CDR2 SVGAGI. This CDR3 comprises 14 residues. Overall study findings and caveats: Dominant CD4 TCR responses targeted spike regions 160-218 and 743-854. Spike-specific TCR breadth rose after two AZD1222 doses, and depth rose as well. Nearly half of spike-specific TCRs reportedly target variant regions that are unmutated in the B.1.351 and B.1.1.7 variants.

Details on this clone: The antigen is undetermined.

Clones were sequenced by immunoSEQ multiplex PCR, and TCRdb holds only the in-frame ones, with some missing. The sample holds 100,000 to 140,000 clones, approximately 90% seen once. The study pooled second doses at about 4 or about 12 weeks. This chain connects TRBV6-5 to TRBJ2-7; D is possibly TRBD1 (5 bases). Sequences were derived from peripheral blood, sampled 28 days after the second AZD1222 dose. This clonotype was obtained from an adult who received the AZD1222 COVID-19 vaccine. The CDR3 nucleotides read TGTGCCAGCAGTTACTCACCAGGGTTCCACGAGCAGTACTTC. Translated: CASSYSPGFHEQYF.